The entry below gives a single T cell receptor beta chain sequence along with its context. Antigen unknown. The sample comes from a study of T cell responses to AZD1222 COVID-19 vaccine. General observations from the study: Seropositive status at baseline applied to only a handful of AZD1222 recipients. All repertoire sampling was performed exclusively after the peak T cell response. Nearly half of spike-specific TCRs reportedly target variant regions that are unmutated in the B.1.351 and B.1.1.7 variants.

Produced via immunoSEQ multiplex PCR; TCRdb's table is partial and in-frame only. Altogether under 60,000 clones are present, 75% to 90% being singletons, with the ten largest covering about 5.4%. There are 16 residues in the CDR3. V dropped 2 bases and J dropped 0 bases, with 10 bases sitting between them. Germline V gene data show CDR1 as SGHTA and CDR2 as FQGTGA. Material: peripheral blood, obtained 28 days after the second AZD1222 dose. The sequence came from an adult who received the AZD1222 COVID-19 vaccine. The chain combines TRBV7-3 with TRBJ2-2; D unclear. In nucleotides, the CDR3 is TGTGCCAGCAGCTTACAATCACTGTCGAACACCGGGGAGCTGTTTTTT. It translates to CASSLQSLSNTGELFF.